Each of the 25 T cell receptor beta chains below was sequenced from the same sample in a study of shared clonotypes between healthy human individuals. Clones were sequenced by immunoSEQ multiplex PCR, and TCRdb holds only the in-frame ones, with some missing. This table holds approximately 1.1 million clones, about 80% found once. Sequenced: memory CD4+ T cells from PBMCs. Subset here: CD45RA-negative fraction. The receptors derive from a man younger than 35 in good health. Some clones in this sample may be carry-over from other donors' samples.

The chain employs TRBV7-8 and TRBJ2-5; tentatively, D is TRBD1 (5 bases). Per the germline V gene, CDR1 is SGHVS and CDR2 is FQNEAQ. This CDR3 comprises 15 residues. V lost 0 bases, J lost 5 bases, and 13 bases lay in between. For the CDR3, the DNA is TGTGCCAGCAGCTTAGCTAGTGGGCAGGGTGAGACCCAGTACTTC. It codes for CASSLASGQGETQYF.

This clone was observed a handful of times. CDR3 residues: CASSVVGGSYGYTF. CDR3 bases: TGTGCCAGCAGCGTAGTGGGGGGCAGCTATGGCTACACCTTC. The V and J genes are TRBV9 and TRBJ1-2, with D tentatively TRBD1 (6 bases). The germline V gene has CDR1 SGDLS and CDR2 YYNGEE. Trimming cost V 0 bases and J 4 bases, with 10 bases left between them. This CDR3 has 14 residues. The full variable domain, its missing parts supplied by reference TRBV9 and TRBJ1-2, is DSGVTQTPKHLITATGQRVTLRCSPRSGDLSVYWYQQSLDQGLQFLIQYYNGEERAKGNILERFSAQQFPDLHSELNLSSLELGDSALYFCASSVVGGSYGYTFGSGTRLTVV.

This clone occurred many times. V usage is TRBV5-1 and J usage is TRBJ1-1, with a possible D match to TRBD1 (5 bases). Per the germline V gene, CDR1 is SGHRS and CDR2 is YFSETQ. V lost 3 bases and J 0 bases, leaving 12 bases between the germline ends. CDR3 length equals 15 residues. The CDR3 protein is CASSSMTEVNTEAFF. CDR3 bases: TGCGCCAGCAGCTCCATGACAGAAGTGAACACTGAAGCTTTCTTT.

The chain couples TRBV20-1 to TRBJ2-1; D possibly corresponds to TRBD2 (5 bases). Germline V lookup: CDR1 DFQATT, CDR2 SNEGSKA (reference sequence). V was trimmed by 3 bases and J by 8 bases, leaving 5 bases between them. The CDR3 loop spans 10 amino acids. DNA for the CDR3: TGCAGTGCTAGGGGAGATGAGCAGTTCTTC. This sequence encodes CSARGDEQFF.

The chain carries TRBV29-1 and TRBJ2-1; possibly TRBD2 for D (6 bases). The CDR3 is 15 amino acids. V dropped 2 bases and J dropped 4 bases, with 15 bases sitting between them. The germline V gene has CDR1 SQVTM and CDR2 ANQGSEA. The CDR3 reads CSVEPQVGGYNEQFF. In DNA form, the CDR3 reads TGCAGCGTTGAACCTCAGGTAGGAGGGTACAATGAGCAGTTCTTC.

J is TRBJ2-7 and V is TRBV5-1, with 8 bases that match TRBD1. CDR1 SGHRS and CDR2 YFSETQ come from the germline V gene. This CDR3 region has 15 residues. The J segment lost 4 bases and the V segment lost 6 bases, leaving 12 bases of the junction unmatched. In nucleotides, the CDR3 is TGCGCCAGCACCCCCCTCCGGGACAGGTTGTACGAGCAGTACTTC. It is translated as CASTPLRDRLYEQYF.

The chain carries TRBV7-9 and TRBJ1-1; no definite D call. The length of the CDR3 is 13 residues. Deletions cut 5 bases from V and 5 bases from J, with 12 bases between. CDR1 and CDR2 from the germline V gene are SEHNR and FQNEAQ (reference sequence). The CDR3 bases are TGTGCCAGCAGCCCTGAGCCGGGGACTGAAGCTTTCTTT. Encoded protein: CASSPEPGTEAFF.

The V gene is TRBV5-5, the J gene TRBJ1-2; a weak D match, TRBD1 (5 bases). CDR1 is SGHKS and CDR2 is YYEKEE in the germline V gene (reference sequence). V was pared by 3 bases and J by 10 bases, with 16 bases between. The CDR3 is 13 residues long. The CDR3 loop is CASSSWGDAVYTF. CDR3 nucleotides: TGTGCCAGCAGCTCTTGGGGGGATGCGGTCTACACCTTC.

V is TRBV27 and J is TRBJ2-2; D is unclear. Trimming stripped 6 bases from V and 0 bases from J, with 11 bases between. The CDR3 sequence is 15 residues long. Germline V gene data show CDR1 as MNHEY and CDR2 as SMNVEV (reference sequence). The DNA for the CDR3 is TGTGCCAGCAGACACCTAGATTCGAACACCGGGGAGCTGTTTTTT. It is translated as CASRHLDSNTGELFF.

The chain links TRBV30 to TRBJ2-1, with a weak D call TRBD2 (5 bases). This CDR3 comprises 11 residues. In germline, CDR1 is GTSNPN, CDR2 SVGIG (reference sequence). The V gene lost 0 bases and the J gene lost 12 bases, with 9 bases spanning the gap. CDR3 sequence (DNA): TGTGCCTGGAGTGTAGGACTCGGGCAGTTCTTC. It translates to CAWSVGLGQFF.

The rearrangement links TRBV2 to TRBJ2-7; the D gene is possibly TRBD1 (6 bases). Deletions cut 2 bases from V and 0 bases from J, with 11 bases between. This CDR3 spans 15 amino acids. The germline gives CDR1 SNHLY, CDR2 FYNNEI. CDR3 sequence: CASSESGAHSYEQYF. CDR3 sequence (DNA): TGTGCCAGCAGTGAATCAGGGGCTCACTCCTACGAGCAGTACTTC.

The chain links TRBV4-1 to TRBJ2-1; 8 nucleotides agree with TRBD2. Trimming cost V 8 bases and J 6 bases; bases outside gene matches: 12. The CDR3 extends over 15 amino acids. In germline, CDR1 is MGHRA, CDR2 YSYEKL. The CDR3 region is CASRGGVALSNEQFF. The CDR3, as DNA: TGCGCCAGCCGGGGGGGGGTTGCCCTTAGCAATGAGCAGTTCTTC.

CDR3 sequence reads: CASSPKIIRTGELFF. CDR3 sequence (DNA): TGTGCCAGCAGTCCTAAAATCATTCGGACCGGGGAGCTGTTTTTT. The J gene is TRBJ2-2, the V gene TRBV6-1; unclear D gene. V lost 5 bases and J 5 bases, leaving 15 bases between the germline ends. The germline V gene has CDR1 MNHNS and CDR2 SASEGT. There are 15 residues in the CDR3.

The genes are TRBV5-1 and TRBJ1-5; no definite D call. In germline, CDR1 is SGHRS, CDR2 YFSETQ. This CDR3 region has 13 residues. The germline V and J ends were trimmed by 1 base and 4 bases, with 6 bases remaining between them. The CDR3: CASSLRENQPQHF. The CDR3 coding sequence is TGCGCCAGCAGCTTGAGGGAGAATCAGCCCCAGCATTTT.

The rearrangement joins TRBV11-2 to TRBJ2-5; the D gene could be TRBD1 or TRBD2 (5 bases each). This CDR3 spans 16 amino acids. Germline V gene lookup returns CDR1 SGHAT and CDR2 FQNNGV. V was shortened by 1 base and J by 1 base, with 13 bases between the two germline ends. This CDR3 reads CASSLGVGRSQETQYF. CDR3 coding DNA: TGTGCCAGCAGCTTAGGGGTGGGACGGTCCCAAGAGACCCAGTACTTC.

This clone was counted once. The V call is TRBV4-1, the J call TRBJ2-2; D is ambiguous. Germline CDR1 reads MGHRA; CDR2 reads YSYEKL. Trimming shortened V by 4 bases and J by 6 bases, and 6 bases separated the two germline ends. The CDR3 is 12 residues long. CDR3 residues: CASSPLAGELFF. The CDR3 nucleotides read TGCGCCAGCAGCCCTCTTGCCGGGGAGCTGTTTTTT.

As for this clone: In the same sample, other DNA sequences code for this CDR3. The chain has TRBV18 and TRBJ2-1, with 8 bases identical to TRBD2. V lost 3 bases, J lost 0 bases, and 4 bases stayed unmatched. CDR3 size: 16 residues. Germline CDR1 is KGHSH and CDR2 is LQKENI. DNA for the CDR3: TGTGCCAGCTCACCTGGGACTAGTGGCTCCTACAATGAGCAGTTCTTC. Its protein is CASSPGTSGSYNEQFF.

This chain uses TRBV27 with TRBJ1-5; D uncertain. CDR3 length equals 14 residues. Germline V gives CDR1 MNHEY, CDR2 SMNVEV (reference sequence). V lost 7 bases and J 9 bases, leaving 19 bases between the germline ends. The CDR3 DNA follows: TGTGCCAGCACCTCCCTTGGAGGGCCCCCGCCCCAGCATTTT. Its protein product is CASTSLGGPPPQHF.

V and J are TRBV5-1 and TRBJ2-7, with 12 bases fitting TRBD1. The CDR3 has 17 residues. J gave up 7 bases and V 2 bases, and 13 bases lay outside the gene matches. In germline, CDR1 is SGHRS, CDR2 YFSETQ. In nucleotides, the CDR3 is TGCGCCAGCAGCTTTCAACTAACCGGGACAGGGGGCAGGGAGCAGTACTTC. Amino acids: CASSFQLTGTGGREQYF.

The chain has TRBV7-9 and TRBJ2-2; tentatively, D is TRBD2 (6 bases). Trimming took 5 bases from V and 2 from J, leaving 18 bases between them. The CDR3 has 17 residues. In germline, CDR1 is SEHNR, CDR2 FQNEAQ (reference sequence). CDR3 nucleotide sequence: TGTGCCAGCAGCCCCAGGCGGGGACGCTCAAACACCGGGGAGCTGTTTTTT. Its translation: CASSPRRGRSNTGELFF. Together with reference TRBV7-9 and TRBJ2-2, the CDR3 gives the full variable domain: DTGVSQNPRHKITKRGQNVTFRCDPISEHNRLYWYRQTLGQGPEFLTYFQNEAQLEKSRLLSDRFSAERPKGSFSTLEIQRTEQGDSAMYLCASSPRRGRSNTGELFFGEGSRLTVL.

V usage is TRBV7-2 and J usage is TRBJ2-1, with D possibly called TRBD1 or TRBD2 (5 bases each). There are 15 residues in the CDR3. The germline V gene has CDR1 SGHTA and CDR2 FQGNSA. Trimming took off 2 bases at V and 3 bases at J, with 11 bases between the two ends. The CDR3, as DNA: TGTGCCAGCAGCTTAAGGGACGGGCACTACAATGAGCAGTTCTTC. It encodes CASSLRDGHYNEQFF.

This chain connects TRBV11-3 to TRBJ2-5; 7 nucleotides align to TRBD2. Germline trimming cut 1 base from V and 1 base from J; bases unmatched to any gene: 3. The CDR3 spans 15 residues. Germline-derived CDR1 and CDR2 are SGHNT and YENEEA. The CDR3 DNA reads TGTGCCAGCAGCTTAGCTAGCGGATCCCAAGAGACCCAGTACTTC. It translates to CASSLASGSQETQYF.

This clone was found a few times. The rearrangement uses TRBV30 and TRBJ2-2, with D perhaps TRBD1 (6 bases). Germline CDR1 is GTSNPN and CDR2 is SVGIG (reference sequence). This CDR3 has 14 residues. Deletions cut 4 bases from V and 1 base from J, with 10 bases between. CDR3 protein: CAWNWGQNTGELFF. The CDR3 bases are TGTGCCTGGAATTGGGGACAGAACACCGGGGAGCTGTTTTTT.

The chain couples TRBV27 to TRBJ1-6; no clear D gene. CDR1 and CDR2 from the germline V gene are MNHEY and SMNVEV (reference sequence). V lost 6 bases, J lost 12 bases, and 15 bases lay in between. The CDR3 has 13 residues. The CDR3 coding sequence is TGTGCCAGCAGGCCCGACGCGGGTGGACCCCTCCACTTT. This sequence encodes CASRPDAGGPLHF.

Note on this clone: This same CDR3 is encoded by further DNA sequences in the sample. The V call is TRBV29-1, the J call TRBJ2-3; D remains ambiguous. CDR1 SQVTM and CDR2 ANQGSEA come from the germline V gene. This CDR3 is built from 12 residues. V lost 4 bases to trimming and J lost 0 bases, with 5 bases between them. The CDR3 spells CSVVRSTDTQYF. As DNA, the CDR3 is TGCAGCGTTGTCAGGAGCACAGATACGCAGTATTTT.